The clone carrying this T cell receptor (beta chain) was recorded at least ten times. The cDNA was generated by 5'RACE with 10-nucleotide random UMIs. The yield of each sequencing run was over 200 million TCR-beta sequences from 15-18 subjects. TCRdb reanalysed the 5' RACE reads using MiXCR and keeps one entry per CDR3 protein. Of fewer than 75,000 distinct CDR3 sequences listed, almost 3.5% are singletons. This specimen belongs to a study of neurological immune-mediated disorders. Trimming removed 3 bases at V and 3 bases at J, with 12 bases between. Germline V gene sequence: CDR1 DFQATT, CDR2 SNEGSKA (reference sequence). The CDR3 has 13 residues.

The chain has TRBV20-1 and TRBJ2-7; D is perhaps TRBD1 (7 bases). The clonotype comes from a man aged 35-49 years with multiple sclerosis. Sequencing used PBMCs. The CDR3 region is CSARGRGDYEQYF. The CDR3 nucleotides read TGCAGTGCTAGGGGCAGGGGGGACTACGAGCAGTACTTC.